The clone carrying this TCR beta chain was observed many times. Germline V lookup: CDR1 GTSNPN, CDR2 SVGIG (reference sequence). Between the trimmed V and J ends, which lost 5 bases and 4 bases, there was a span of 23 bases. The CDR3 totals 16 residues. TCRdb reprocessed the reads via MiXCR and lists one record per CDR3 protein. The repertoire includes about 240,000 distinct CDR3 sequences, more than 25% of them detected once, and under 7.5% sits in the top ten. This entry is derived from a study of kidney transplant recipient with SARS-CoV-2 infection. The J gene is TRBJ1-2, the V gene TRBV30; D ambiguous. This receptor was identified in a young adult male patient who had COVID-19 and was a kidney transplant recipient. Part of the T cell pool may stem from the graft donor. Specimen: a blood sample, collected at baseline and on day 111 from a kidney transplant recipient. CDR3 loop: CAWAEGRYRKTYGYTF. The CDR3 DNA reads TGTGCCTGGGCCGAAGGGCGTTATAGAAAGACCTATGGCTACACCTTC. Combining the CDR3 with reference TRBV30 and TRBJ1-2 gives the whole variable domain SQTIHQWPATLVQPVGSPLSLECTVEGTSNPNLYWYRQAAGRGLQLLFYSVGIGQISSEVPQNLSASRPQDRQFILSSKKLLLSDSGFYLCAWAEGRYRKTYGYTFGSGTRLTVV.